This T cell receptor (beta chain) comes out of a study of shared clonotypes between healthy human individuals. The wider study: Every donor yielded three CD4 naive, three CD4 memory, two CD8 naive and one CD8 memory plate.

Study-level findings and limits: Clonotype sharing among donors, it was expected, would be affected by sequencing depth. Clonotypes shared by all four sorted-subset donors had higher generation probabilities than non-shared clonotypes.

CDR1 is LNHDA, CDR2 SQIVND, per germline (reference sequence). With 3 bases removed from V and 5 bases from J, the gap between germline ends came to 11 bases. CDR3 length equals 14 residues. With regard to this clone: The target antigen is unknown.

It was approximately 0.2 ug DNA, approximately 30,000 T cell genomes, that sorted-subset replicate PCRs used. Sequenced by immunoSEQ multiplex PCR; TCRdb stores in-frame clones only, minus some. Of 730,000 or so clones listed, about 78% are singletons. Sequenced sample: memory CD4+ T cells sorted from blood. Indicated subset: CD45RA-negative fraction. The TCR sequence derives from a woman aged 30 to 39 in good health. J is TRBJ1-5 and V is TRBV19; tentatively, D is TRBD1 (5 bases). The CDR3 region has the DNA TGTGCCAGTAGTATTAAGGGGTTCGATCAGCCCCAGCATTTT. This encodes CASSIKGFDQPQHF. The full variable domain, its missing parts supplied by reference TRBV19 and TRBJ1-5, is DGGITQSPKYLFRKEGQNVTLSCEQNLNHDAMYWYRQDPGQGLRLIYYSQIVNDFQKGDIAEGYSVSREKKESFPLTVTSAQKNPTAFYLCASSIKGFDQPQHFGDGTRLSIL.